This entry lists 11 T cell receptor beta chains sequenced from one sample in a study of T cells in Graves' hyperthyroidism and ophthalmopathy. TCR beta CDR3 sequences were amplified from RNA transcripts. A set of HTBI primers served as the primers for a first-round RT-PCR of the TCR CDR3. TCRdb passed the multiplex PCR reads through MiXCR, listing each CDR3 protein once. Here the sample spans roughly 420,000 distinct CDR3 sequences, approximately 14% being singletons. The sequenced sample consisted of blood. The receptor source for this set is a woman under 30 with Graves' hyperthyroidism.

The chain recombines TRBV6-5 with TRBJ2-2; tentatively, D is TRBD1 (6 bases). V lost 2 bases to trimming and J lost 4 bases, with 8 bases between them. The germline gives CDR1 MNHEY, CDR2 SVGAGI. This CDR3 region has 14 residues. CDR3 sequence reads: CASSYPRGTGELFF. CDR3 sequence (DNA): TGTGCCAGCAGTTACCCCAGGGGCACCGGGGAGCTGTTTTTT.

The sample holds many counts of this clonotype. This chain uses TRBV20-1 with TRBJ2-3; 7 bases match TRBD2. This CDR3 is built from 17 residues. Germline V gene sequence: CDR1 DFQATT, CDR2 SNEGSKA (reference sequence). Trimming took 1 base from V and 3 from J; bases not matched to a gene: 13. The CDR3 DNA follows: TGCAGTGCTAGAGGTCCCCTAGCTGGGGGAGGGACAGATACGCAGTATTTT. Translating it yields CSARGPLAGGGTDTQYF.

Worth noting for this clonotype: A much larger clone differs from this one at a single base, so this may be a read error. The rearrangement uses TRBV2 and TRBJ2-5; D is ambiguous. Germline loops: CDR1 SNHLY, CDR2 FYNNEI. Trimming removed 4 bases at V and 1 base at J, with 22 bases between. This CDR3 comprises 18 residues. CDR3 nucleotides: TGTGCCAGCAGTGTGCCACGTTCCGGACCGAATATCCAAGAGACCCAGTACTTC. It codes for CASSVPRSGPNIQETQYF. The whole variable domain, remainder taken from reference TRBV2 and TRBJ2-5, is EPEVTQTPSHQVTQMGQEVILRCVPISNHLYFYWYRQILGQKVEFLVSFYNNEISEKSEIFDDQFSVERPDGSNFTLKIRSTKLEDSAMYFCASSVPRSGPNIQETQYFGPGTRLLVL.

The J gene is TRBJ1-5, the V gene TRBV2; D is possibly TRBD1 (5 bases). CDR1 is SNHLY and CDR2 is FYNNEI in the germline V gene. The CDR3 has 16 residues. Trimming took off 6 bases at V and 1 base at J, with 16 bases between the two ends. The CDR3 loop is CASRVTGGNSNQPQHF. CDR3 in DNA: TGTGCCAGCAGAGTGACGGGGGGGAACAGCAATCAGCCCCAGCATTTT. The full variable domain, in which reference TRBV2 and TRBJ1-5 provide the parts outside the CDR3, is EPEVTQTPSHQVTQMGQEVILRCVPISNHLYFYWYRQILGQKVEFLVSFYNNEISEKSEIFDDQFSVERPDGSNFTLKIRSTKLEDSAMYFCASRVTGGNSNQPQHFGDGTRLSIL.

Many counts were recorded for this clonotype. The chain is built from TRBV12-3 or TRBV12-4 and TRBJ1-1; no clear D gene. Trimming shortened V by 4 bases and J by 6 bases, and 15 bases separated the two germline ends. The CDR3 loop spans 14 amino acids. The chain's CDR3 is CASSYTTQAPEAFF. The CDR3 DNA reads TGTGCCAGCAGTTATACCACCCAGGCGCCTGAAGCTTTCTTT.

This clonotype was recorded at least ten times. The rearrangement links TRBV20-1 to TRBJ1-5; 8 bases are shared with TRBD1. This CDR3 has 13 residues. With 4 bases clipped from V and 7 bases from J, the junction kept 6 bases outside the gene matches. The V gene's germline CDR1 is DFQATT and CDR2 SNEGSKA (reference sequence). The chain's CDR3 is CSATQGAWQPQHF. The CDR3 DNA follows: TGCAGTGCTACCCAGGGGGCATGGCAGCCCCAGCATTTT.

At least ten counts were recorded for this clonotype. J is TRBJ2-7 and V is TRBV11-2; 7 positions agree with TRBD1. Trimming at V came to 5 bases and at J to 2 bases, leaving 12 bases not matched to a gene. The CDR3 loop spans 16 amino acids. Per the germline V gene, CDR1 is SGHAT and CDR2 is FQNNGV. The CDR3 spells CASSPLGQVITYEQYF. The CDR3, as DNA: TGTGCCAGCAGCCCCCTAGGACAGGTGATCACCTACGAGCAGTACTTC.

Ten or more counts support this clonotype. The V call is TRBV28, the J call TRBJ2-7; no firm D call. This CDR3 comprises 17 residues. Germline CDR1 and CDR2: MDHEN and SYDVKM. V gave up 1 base and J gave up 6 bases, with 22 bases separating them. Written as DNA, the CDR3 is TGTGCCAGCAGTTTATACGCGGTGGAATCCCCCAGGAGCGAGCAGTACTTC. Translated: CASSLYAVESPRSEQYF.

This clonotype was counted many times. The chain uses TRBV20-1 and TRBJ2-5; D call uncertain. The ends were cut back, 1 base at V and 5 bases at J, with 5 bases in the middle. The CDR3 consists of 11 residues. Germline CDR1 is DFQATT and CDR2 is SNEGSKA (reference sequence). CDR3 loop: CSARVMETQYF. The CDR3 DNA is TGCAGTGCTAGAGTGATGGAGACCCAGTACTTC.

At least ten counts were recorded for this clonotype. This rearrangement joins TRBV7-2 to TRBJ1-1, with D possibly being TRBD1 (5 bases). Germline V gene sequence: CDR1 SGHTA, CDR2 FQGNSA. V lost 2 bases, J lost 6 bases, and 13 bases lay in between. The CDR3 spans 14 residues. The CDR3 DNA follows: TGTGCCAGCAGCTTACGCCCGGCGGGGGCTGAAGCTTTCTTT. It is translated as CASSLRPAGAEAFF.

Only a few counts were recorded for this clonotype. The chain couples TRBV9 to TRBJ1-5; no firm D call. V lost 0 bases to trimming and J lost 1 base, with 8 bases between them. Germline-derived CDR1 and CDR2 are SGDLS and YYNGEE. This CDR3 is 15 amino acids long. The CDR3 bases are TGTGCCAGCAGCGTAGATCCCGTAAGCAATCAGCCCCAGCATTTT. Translating gives CASSVDPVSNQPQHF.